Sequencing of this T cell receptor (beta chain) was carried out in a study of OX40 agonist ivuxolimab in advanced cancers. Overall study context: Ivuxolimab is a fully human IgG2 antibody that activates OX40 (CD134).

The protocol was immunoSEQ multiplex PCR, while the TCRdb copy is restricted to in-frame clones and leaves out a portion. The table shows around 68,000 clones, with about nine tenths occurring only once. This clone rates as medium-sized. Antigen unknown. General observations from the study: Some of the lowest clonal expansion was seen in partial responders at 0.1-3.0 mg/kg.

This material consisted of CD4+ or CD8+ T cells sorted from blood, taken in a trial of the OX40 agonist ivuxolimab. The sequence was obtained from an adult with an advanced solid tumor such as melanoma, head and neck, liver or kidney cancer.

This chain's CDR3 is CASSLDRVGFETQYF. The CDR3 DNA is TGCGCCAGCAGCTTGGATAGGGTAGGGTTCGAGACCCAGTACTTC. The V and J genes are TRBV5-1 and TRBJ2-5; D uncertain. CDR3 length: 15 residues. CDR1 SGHRS and CDR2 YFSETQ come from the germline V gene. Between the trimmed V and J ends, which lost 0 bases and 5 bases, there was a span of 14 bases.